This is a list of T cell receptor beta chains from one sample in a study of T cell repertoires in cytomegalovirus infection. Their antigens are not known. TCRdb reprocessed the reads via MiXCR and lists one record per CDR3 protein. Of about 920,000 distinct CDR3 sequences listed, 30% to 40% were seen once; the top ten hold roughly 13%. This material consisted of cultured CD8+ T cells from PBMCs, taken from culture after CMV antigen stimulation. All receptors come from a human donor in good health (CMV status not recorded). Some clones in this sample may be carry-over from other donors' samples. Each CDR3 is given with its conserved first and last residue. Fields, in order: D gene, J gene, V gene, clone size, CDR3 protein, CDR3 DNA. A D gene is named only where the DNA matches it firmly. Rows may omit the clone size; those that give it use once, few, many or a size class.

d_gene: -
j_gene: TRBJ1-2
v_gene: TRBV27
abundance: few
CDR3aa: CASRKRGRPFGYTF
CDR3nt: TGTGCCAGCAGGAAAAGGGGTCGACCGTTTGGCTACACCTTC

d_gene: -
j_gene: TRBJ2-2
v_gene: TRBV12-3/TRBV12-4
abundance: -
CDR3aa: CASSLAETGELYF
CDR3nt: TGTGCCAGCAGTTTGGCGGAGACCGGGGAGCTGTATTTT

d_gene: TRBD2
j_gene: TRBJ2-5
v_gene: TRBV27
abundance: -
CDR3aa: CASSLTSGGGETQYF
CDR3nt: TGTGCCAGCAGTTTAACTAGCGGGGGGGGAGAGACCCAGTACTTC

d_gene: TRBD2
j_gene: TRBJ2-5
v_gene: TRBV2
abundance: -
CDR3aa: CAIAGLEETQYF
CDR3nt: TGTGCCATAGCGGGGTTGGAAGAGACCCAGTACTTC

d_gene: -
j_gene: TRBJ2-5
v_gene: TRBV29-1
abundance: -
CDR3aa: CSGIRDDGETQYF
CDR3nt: TGCAGCGGCATCCGGGACGATGGGGAGACCCAGTACTTC

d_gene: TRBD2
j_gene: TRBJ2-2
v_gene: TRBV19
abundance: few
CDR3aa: CASSTPGLLSGELFF
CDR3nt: TGTGCCAGTAGTACTCCGGGACTACTCTCCGGGGAGCTGTTTTTT

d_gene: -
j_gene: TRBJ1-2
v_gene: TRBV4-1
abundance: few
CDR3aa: CASSQVTRAPLHYGYTF
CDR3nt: TGCGCCAGCAGCCAAGTTACGCGGGCCCCTCTGCACTATGGCTACACCTTC

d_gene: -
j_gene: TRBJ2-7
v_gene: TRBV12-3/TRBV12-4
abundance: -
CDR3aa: CASTGQYEQYF
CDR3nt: TGTGCCAGCACCGGTCAGTACGAGCAGTACTTC

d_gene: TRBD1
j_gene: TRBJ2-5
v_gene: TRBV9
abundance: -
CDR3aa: CASSRDARGLRETQYF
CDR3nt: TGTGCCAGCAGCAGAGACGCCAGGGGGTTAAGGGAGACCCAGTACTTC

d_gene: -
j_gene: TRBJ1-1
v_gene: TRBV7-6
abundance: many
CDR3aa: CASSLRTVNTEAFF
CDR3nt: TGTGCCAGCAGCTTAAGAACAGTGAACACTGAAGCTTTCTTT

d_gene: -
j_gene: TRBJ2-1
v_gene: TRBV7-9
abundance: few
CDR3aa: CASSLELAYNEQFF
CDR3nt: TGTGCCAGCAGCTTAGAATTAGCCTACAATGAGCAGTTCTTC

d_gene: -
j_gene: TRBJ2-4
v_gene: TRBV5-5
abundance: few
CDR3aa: CASHRTEKNIQYF
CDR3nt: TGTGCCAGCCACCGGACAGAGAAAAACATTCAGTACTTC

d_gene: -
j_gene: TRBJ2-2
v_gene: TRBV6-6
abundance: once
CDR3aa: CASSYPRGGQNTGELFF
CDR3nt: TGTGCCAGCAGTTACCCAAGAGGGGGACAGAACACCGGGGAGCTGTTTTTT

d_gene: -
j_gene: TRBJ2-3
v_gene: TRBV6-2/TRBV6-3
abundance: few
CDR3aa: CASRGGPPINTQYF
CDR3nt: TGTGCCAGCCGCGGAGGGCCCCCCATCAATACGCAGTATTTT